The clone carrying this TCR beta chain was counted ten times or more. Its antigen remains unknown. TCR beta VDJ and CDR3 profiles were obtained from a genomic DNA template. One entry per CDR3 protein results from TCRdb running MiXCR on the reads. The table has more than 150,000 distinct CDR3 sequences, 35% to 50% seen once. This entry is derived from a study of CD8+CD57+ T cells in acquired aplastic anemia. General observations from the study: Fewer than 35 shared CD8+ CDR3s appeared highly expressed within patients' immunodominant clones.

There are 12 residues in the CDR3. CDR1 DFQATT and CDR2 SNEGSKA come from the germline V gene (reference sequence). V was clipped by 3 bases and J by 2 bases, with 8 bases between them. This clonotype was sampled from a human donor in good health. Sample: sorted CD4+, CD8+, or CD8+CD57+ T cells (not recorded which) from PBMCs. The V gene is TRBV20-1, the J gene TRBJ2-7; tentatively, D is TRBD2 (6 bases). CDR3 loop: CSARGTAYEQYF. The CDR3 nucleotides are TGCAGTGCTAGGGGGACTGCCTACGAGCAGTACTTC.